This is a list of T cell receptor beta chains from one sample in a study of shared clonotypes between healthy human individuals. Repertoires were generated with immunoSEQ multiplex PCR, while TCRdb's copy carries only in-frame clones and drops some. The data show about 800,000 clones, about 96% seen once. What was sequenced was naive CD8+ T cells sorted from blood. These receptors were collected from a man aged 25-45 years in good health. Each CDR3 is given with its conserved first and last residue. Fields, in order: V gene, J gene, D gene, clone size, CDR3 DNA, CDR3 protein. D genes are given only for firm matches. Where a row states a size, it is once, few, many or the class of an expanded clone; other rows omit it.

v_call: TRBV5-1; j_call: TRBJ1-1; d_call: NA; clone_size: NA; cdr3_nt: TGCGCCAGCAGCTTCTCACAGGGATTAGCTTTCTTT; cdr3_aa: CASSFSQGLAFF
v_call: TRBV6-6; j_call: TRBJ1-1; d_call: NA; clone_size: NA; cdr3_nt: TGTGCCAGCACCTTGGGAGGAAACCCTGAAGCTTTCTTT; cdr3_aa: CASTLGGNPEAFF
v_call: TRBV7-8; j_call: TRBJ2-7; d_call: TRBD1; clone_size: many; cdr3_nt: TGTGCCAGCAGCCCCCGGACAGGGTACTCTGACGAGCAGTACTTC; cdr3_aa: CASSPRTGYSDEQYF
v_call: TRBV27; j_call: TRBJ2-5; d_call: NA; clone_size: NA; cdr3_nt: TGTGCCAGCGGTACGGGCGGTATGAAGACCCAGTACTTC; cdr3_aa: CASGTGGMKTQYF
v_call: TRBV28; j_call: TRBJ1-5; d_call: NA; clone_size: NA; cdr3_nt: TGTGCCAGCAGTTTAGTAAGGTCTGCGGGACCGTCCGACCAGCCCCAGCATTTT; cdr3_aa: CASSLVRSAGPSDQPQHF
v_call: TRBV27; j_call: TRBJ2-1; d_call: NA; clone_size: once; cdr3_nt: TGTGCCAGCAGTTCCTCGACAGTATACAATGAGCAGTTCTTC; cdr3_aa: CASSSSTVYNEQFF
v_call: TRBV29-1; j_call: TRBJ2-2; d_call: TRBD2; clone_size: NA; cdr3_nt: TGCAGCGTTGAGGAGCGGGAGGGCACCGGGGAGCTGTTTTTT; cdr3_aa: CSVEEREGTGELFF
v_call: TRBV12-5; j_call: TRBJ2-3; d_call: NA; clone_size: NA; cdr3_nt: TGTGCTAGTGGCCTGTCTGAAGGGACCGTTACGCAGTATTTT; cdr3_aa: CASGLSEGTVTQYF
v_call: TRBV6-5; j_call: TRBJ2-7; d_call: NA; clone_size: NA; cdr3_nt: TGTGCCAGCAGTTACGATTCCTACGAGCAGTACTTC; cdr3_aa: CASSYDSYEQYF
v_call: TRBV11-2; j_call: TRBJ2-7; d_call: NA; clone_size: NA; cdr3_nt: TGTGCCAGCAGTGGGAGTGTGGGACTTTACGAGCAGTACTTC; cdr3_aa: CASSGSVGLYEQYF
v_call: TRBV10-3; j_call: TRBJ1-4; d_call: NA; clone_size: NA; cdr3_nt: TGTGCCATCAGTGGGGGACCGAATGAAAAACTGTTTTTT; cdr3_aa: CAISGGPNEKLFF
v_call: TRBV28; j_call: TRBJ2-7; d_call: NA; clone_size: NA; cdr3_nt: TGTGCCAGCAGTTCTCCAGGTCTGGCGTTCTACGAGCAGTACTTC; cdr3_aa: CASSSPGLAFYEQYF
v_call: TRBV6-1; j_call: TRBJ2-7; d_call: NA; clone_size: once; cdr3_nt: TGTGCCAGCAGCGGGCCCCCGAACGGCCTGTACGAGCAGTACTTC; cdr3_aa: CASSGPPNGLYEQYF
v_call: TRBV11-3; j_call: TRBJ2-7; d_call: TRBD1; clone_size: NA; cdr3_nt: TGTGCCAGCAGCTCAGGGGGCGGGTACGAGCAGTACTTC; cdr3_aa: CASSSGGGYEQYF
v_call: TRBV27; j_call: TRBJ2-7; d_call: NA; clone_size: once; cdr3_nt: TGTGCCAGCAGTCCGGGGACGGGATTGCTTACCTACGAGCAGTACTTC; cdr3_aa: CASSPGTGLLTYEQYF
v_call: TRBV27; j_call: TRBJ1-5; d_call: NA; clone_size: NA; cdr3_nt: TGTGCCAGCAGGTCACAGGATGGGAATCAGCCCCAGCATTTT; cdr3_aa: CASRSQDGNQPQHF
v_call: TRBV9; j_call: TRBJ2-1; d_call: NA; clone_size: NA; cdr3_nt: TGTGCCAGCAGCGGAGACTGGAGCTCCTACAATGAGCAGTTCTTC; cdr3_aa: CASSGDWSSYNEQFF
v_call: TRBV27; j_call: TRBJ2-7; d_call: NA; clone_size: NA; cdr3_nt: TGTGCCAGCAGTGAGGTGACAAGCTCCTACGAGCAGTACTTC; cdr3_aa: CASSEVTSSYEQYF
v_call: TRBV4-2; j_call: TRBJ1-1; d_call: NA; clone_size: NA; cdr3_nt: TGTGCCAGCAGCCAAGTATGGAGGGAGGGGGACACTGAAGCTTTCTTT; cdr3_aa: CASSQVWREGDTEAFF
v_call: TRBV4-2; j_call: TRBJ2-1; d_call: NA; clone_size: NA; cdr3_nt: TGTGCCAGAGGGGGATGGGATGAGCAGTTCTTC; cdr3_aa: CARGGWDEQFF
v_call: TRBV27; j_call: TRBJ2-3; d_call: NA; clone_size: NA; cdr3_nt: TGTGCCAGCAGTTTCCACAGAGCAGATACGCAGTATTTT; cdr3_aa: CASSFHRADTQYF
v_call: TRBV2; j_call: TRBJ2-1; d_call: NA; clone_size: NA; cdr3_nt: TGTGCCAGCAGTGAATCTGCGTCCTACAATGAGCAGTTCTTC; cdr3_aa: CASSESASYNEQFF
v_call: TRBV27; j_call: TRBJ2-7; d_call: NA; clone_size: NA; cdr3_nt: TGTGCCAGCAGTCCCCGGGGGTCTGGATCCTACGAGCAGTACTTC; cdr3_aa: CASSPRGSGSYEQYF
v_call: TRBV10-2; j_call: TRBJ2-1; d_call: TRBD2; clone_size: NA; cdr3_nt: TGCGCCAGCACTAAGACAGATCCGGGACTAGCGGGAGTCAGGGCCTACAATGAGCAGTTCTTC; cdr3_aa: CASTKTDPGLAGVRAYNEQFF
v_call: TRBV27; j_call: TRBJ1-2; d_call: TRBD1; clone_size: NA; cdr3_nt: TGTGCCAGCAGTTTAGTGGCAGGGGGAGACTATGGCTACACCTTC; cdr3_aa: CASSLVAGGDYGYTF
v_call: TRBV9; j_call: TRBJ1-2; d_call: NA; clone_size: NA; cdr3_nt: TGTGCCAGCAGCGTAGTACCGGGGGCTGGCTTTAGGGACTATGGCTACACCTTC; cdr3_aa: CASSVVPGAGFRDYGYTF